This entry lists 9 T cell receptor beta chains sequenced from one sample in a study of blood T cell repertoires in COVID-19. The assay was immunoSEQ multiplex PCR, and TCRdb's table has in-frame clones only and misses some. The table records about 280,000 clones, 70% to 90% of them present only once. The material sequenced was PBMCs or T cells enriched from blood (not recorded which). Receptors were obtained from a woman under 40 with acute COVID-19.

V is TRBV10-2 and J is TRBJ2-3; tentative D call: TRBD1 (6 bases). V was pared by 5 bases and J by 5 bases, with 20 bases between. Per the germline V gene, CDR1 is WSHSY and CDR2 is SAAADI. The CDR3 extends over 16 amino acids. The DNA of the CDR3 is TGCGCCAGCAGTACGGTCAGGGGAGACGGGCGAGATACGCAGTATTTT. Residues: CASSTVRGDGRDTQYF.

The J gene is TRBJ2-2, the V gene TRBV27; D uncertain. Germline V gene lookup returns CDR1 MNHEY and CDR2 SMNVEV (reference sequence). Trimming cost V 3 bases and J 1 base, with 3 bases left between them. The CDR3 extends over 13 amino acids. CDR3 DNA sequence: TGTGCCAGCAGTTTCATGAACACCGGGGAGCTGTTTTTT. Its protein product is CASSFMNTGELFF.

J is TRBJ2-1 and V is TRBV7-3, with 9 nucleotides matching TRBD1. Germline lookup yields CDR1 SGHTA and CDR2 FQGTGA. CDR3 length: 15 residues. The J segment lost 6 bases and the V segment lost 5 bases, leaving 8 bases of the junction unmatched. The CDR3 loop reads CASSLQGANFNEQFF. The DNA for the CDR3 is TGTGCCAGCAGCCTACAGGGGGCGAATTTCAATGAGCAGTTCTTC. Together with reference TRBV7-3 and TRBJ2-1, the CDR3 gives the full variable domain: GAGVSQTPSNKVTEKGKYVELRCDPISGHTALYWYRQSLGQGPEFLIYFQGTGAADDSGLPNDRFFAVRPEGSVSTLKIQRTERGDSAVYLCASSLQGANFNEQFFGPGTRLTVL.

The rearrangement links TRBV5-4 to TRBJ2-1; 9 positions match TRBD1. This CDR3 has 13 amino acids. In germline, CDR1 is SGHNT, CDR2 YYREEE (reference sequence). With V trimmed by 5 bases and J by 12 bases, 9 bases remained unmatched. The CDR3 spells CASRDGGQGAQFF. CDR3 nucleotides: TGTGCCAGCAGGGATGGGGGACAGGGTGCGCAGTTCTTC.

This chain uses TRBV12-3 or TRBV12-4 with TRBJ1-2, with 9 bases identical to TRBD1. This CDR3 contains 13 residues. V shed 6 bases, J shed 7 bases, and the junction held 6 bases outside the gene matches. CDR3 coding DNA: TGTGCCAGCAGCCTTGGGACAGGGCTTGGCTACACCTTC. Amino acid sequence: CASSLGTGLGYTF.

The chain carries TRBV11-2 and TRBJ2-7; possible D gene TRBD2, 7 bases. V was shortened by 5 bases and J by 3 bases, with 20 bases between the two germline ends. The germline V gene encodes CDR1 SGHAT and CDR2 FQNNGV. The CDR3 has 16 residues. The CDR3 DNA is TGTGCCAGCAGCCCATACTTGGGGGGGGCTCTCTACGAGCAGTACTTC. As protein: CASSPYLGGALYEQYF.

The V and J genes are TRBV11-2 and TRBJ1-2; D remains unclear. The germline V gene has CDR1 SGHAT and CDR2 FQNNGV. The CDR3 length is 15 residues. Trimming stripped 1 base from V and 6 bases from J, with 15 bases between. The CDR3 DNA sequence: TGTGCCAGCAGCTTAGGGCCGGGGATCGTAGATGGCTACACCTTC. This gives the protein CASSLGPGIVDGYTF. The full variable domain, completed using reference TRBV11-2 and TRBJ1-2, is EAGVAQSPRYKIIEKRQSVAFWCNPISGHATLYWYQQILGQGPKLLIQFQNNGVVDDSQLPKDRFSAERLKGVDSTLKIQPAKLEDSAVYLCASSLGPGIVDGYTFGSGTRLTVV.

The CDR3 loop is CASSLRGAGSPLHF. CDR3 nucleotide sequence: TGTGCCAGCAGTTTACGTGGAGCAGGGTCACCCCTCCACTTT. The chain carries TRBV27 and TRBJ1-6; maybe TRBD1 (5 bases). V gave up 2 bases and J gave up 10 bases, with 12 bases separating them. CDR1 is MNHEY and CDR2 is SMNVEV in the germline V gene (reference sequence). The CDR3 runs to 14 residues.

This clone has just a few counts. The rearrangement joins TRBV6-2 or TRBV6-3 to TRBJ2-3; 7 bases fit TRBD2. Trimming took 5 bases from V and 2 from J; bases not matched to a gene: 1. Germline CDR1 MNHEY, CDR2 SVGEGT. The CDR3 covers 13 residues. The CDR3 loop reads CASSRDYTDTQYF. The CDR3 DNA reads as TGTGCCAGCAGTCGGGACTACACAGATACGCAGTATTTT.